This T cell receptor (beta chain) was sequenced in a study of shared clonotypes between healthy human individuals (dated by TCRdb to 2018 to 2021). With respect to the entire study: A few men and a couple of women, aged 18 to 49 years, made up the cohort. Blood TCR repertoires of about five healthy adults were deeply sequenced to estimate repertoire size and the extent of clonotype sharing between individuals. Libraries were prepared and TCR repertoires were sequenced by different laboratories using diverse techniques, in order to increase sequencing depth and limit assay-specific biases. Each donor's leukapheresis produced roughly between roughly 0.85 and 10 billion PBMCs. Findings and caveats that apply to the study as a whole: Pairwise subsampling led to the expectation that sequencing depth would affect the degree of clonotype sharing among donors. Only blood was sampled, and tissue TCR repertoires likely differ from those in blood. Because the study included a small number of donors, the genetic and exposure-history diversity represented was limited.

The donors were healthy, HIV-negative adults with no recently reported acute infections or vaccinations. All donors were Caucasian adults living in Nashville, Tennessee, USA. For unsorted samples, 70 million to 95 million PBMCs were counted, and genomic DNA was extracted using the QIAamp DNA Blood Mini kit. Blood was collected by leukapheresis, and PBMCs were isolated by Ficoll-Histopaque density gradient centrifugation and then cryopreserved in liquid nitrogen vapor phase. On this clone: Which antigen it targets is not known. Base-call qualities are not available, and no considerably larger clone is one nucleotide away.

V is reduced by 4 bases and J by 6 bases, leaving a spacing of 12 bases between them. Counted from cysteine to phenylalanine, this CDR3 has 14 amino acids. Only the CDR3 DNA stays, 42 bases, in frame from base 1. CDR1 and CDR2 were assigned from the germline V gene as MNHNS and SASEGT. Using the deep immunoSEQ assay, multiplex PCR amplified TCR CDR3 regions from genomic DNA. Extracted genomic DNA from each cell subset was spread evenly across all wells of several immunoSEQ 96-well plates, with each plate serving as a replicate. Each replicate PCR for unsorted PBMC received 300 to 350 ng genomic DNA, equal to approximately 30,000 T cell genomes. Unsorted PBMC genomic DNA was sequenced across ten immunoSEQ deep assay plates. Purified libraries were quantified with a Qubit 3.0 fluorometer, sized on a Bioanalyzer 2100, and re-quantified with the KAPA Library Quantification kit. Every immunoSEQ 96-well plate was sequenced on a dedicated single-read 150-cycle Illumina NextSeq 550 flow cell. The study's own analysis went as follows. Because the immunoSEQ output held only junctional sequences and lacked quality scores, the filtering could not match the filtering applied to full-length reads. To assign V/J genes and CDR3, sequences were annotated against IMGT germline references using PyIR, a Python wrapper for IgBLAST v1.9. Any read was removed if the V/J assignment was weak (E-value above 1e-6), the CDR3 was missing, or the read contained stop codons, out-of-frame junctions, or ambiguous translated residues. V3J clonotypes were defined as sequences sharing an identical inferred V gene, J gene, and CDR3 amino acid sequence. Percentage overlap between repertoires was computed as shared unique clonotypes divided by the size of the smaller repertoire. Richness of each repertoire was evaluated using RTK rarefaction, the Chao1 estimator, and Recon v2.1 estimates of unobserved clonotypes. In its TCRdb copy, this immuneACCESS table keeps in-frame sequences only and misses some clones. Where compared with another copy, unresolved V genes explain less than half of these, and the others have no known cause. That table is the source of V, J and clone size, and D and trimming were worked out from the DNA. In all, the sample holds around 500,000 clones, and about 80% of those were seen once. Approximately 12% of the sample rests with the top ten.

Recombination linked TRBV6-1 to TRBJ2-2, with a tentative D gene TRBD1 over 5 matching bases. The origin of this receptor is a woman in her forties in good health. Some clones in this sample may be carry-over from other donors' samples. The sequenced sample consisted of PBMCs. At the DNA level, the sequence is TGTGCCAGCAGTGCGTCAGGGAATCCCGGGGAGCTGTTTTTT. This is translated as CASSASGNPGELFF.